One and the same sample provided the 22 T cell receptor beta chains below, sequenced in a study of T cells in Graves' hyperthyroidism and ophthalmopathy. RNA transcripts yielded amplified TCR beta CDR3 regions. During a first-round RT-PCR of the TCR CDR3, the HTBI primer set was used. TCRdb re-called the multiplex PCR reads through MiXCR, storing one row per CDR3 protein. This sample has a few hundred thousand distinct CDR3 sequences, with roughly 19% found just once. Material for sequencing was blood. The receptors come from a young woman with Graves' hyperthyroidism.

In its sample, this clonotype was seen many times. The CDR3 here is CASTANTEAFF. CDR3 nucleotide sequence: TGTGCCAGCACAGCTAACACTGAAGCTTTCTTT. The J gene is TRBJ1-1, the V gene TRBV6-2 or TRBV6-3; no definite D call. V was shortened by 7 bases and J by 2 bases, with 5 bases between the two germline ends. The CDR3 length is 11 residues. Germline assignment: CDR1 MNHEY and CDR2 SVGEGT.

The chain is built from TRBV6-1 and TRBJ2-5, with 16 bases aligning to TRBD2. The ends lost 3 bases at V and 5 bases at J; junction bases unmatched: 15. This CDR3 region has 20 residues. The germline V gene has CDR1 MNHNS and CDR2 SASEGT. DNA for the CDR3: TGTGCCAGCAGTGAGATGGGACTAGCGGGGGGGCCGGATCCAGGGGAGACCCAGTACTTC. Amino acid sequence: CASSEMGLAGGPDPGETQYF.

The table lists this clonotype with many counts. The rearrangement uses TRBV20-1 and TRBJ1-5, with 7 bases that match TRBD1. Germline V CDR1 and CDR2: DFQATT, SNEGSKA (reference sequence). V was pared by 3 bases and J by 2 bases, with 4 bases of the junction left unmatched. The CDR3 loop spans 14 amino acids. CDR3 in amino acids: CSARTGWGNQPQHF. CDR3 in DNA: TGCAGTGCTAGGACAGGGTGGGGCAATCAGCCCCAGCATTTT.

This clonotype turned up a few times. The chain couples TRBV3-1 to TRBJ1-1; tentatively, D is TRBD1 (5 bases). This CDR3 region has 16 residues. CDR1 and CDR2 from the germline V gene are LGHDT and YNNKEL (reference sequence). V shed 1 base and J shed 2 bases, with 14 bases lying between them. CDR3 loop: CASSQVVQGPNTEAFF. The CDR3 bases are TGTGCCAGCAGCCAAGTGGTCCAGGGCCCAAACACTGAAGCTTTCTTT.

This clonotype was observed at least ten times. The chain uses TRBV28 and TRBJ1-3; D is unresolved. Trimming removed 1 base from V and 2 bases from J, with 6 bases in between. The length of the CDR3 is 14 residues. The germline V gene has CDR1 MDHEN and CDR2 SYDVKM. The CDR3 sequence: CASSLSAAGNTIYF. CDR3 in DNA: TGTGCCAGCAGTTTATCCGCAGCTGGAAACACCATATATTTT.

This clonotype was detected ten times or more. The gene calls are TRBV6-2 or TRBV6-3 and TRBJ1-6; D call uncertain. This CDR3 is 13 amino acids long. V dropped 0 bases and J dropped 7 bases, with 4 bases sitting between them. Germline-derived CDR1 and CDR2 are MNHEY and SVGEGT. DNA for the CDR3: TGTGCCAGCAGTTACTCTGGGAATTCACCCCTCCACTTT. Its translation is CASSYSGNSPLHF.

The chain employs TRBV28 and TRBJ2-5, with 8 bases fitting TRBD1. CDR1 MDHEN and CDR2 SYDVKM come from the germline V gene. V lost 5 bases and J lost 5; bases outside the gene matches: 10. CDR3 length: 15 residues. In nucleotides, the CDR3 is TGTGCCAGCAGTGTCCCCAGGCAGGGGGCGGAGACCCAGTACTTC. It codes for CASSVPRQGAETQYF.

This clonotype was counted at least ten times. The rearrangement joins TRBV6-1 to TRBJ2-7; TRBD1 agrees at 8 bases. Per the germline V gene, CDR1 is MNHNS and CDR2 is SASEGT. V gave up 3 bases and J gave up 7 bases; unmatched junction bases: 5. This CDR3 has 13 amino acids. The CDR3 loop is CASSDGQGREQYF. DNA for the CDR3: TGTGCCAGCAGTGATGGACAGGGAAGGGAGCAGTACTTC.

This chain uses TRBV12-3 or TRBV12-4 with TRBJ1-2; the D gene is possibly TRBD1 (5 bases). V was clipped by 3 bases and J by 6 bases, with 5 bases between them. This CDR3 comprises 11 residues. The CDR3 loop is CASSFRDGYTF. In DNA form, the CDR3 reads TGTGCCAGCAGTTTCAGGGATGGCTACACCTTC.

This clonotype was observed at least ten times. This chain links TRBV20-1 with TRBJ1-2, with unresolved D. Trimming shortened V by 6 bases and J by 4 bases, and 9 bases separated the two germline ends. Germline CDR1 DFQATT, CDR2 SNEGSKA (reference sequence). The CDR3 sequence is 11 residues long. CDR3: CSAGGPYGYTF. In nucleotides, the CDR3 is TGCAGTGCGGGTGGGCCCTATGGCTACACCTTC.

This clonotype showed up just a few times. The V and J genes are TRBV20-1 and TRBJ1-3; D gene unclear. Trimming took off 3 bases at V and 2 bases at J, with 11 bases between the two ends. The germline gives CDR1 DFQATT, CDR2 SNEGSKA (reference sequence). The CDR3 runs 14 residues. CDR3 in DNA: TGCAGTGCTAGTGACGACCTGGCTGGAAACACCATATATTTT. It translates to CSASDDLAGNTIYF.

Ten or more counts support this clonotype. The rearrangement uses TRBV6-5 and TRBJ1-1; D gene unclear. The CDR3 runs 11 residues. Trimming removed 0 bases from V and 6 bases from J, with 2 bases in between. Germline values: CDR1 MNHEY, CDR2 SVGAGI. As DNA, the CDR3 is TGTGCCAGCAGTTACTCCGCTGAAGCTTTCTTT. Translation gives CASSYSAEAFF.

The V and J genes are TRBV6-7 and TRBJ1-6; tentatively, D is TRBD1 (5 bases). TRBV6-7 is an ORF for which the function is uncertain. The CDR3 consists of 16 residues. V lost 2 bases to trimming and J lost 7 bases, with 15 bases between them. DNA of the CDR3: TGTGCCAGCAGTTACGCCGTAGAGAGACAGAATTCACCCCTCCACTTT. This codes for CASSYAVERQNSPLHF.

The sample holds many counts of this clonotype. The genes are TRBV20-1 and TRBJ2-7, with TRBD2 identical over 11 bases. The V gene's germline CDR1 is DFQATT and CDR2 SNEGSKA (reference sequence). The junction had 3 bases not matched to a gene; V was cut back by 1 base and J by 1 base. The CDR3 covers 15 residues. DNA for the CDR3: TGCAGTGCTAGAGGGGCTAGCGGGGGGTCCTACGAGCAGTACTTC. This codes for CSARGASGGSYEQYF.

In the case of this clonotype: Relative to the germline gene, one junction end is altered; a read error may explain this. The DNA for the CDR3 is TGCGCCAGCAGCCAGGTACTAGCGGGGGGAAACGAGCAGTGCTTC. Encoded protein: CASSQVLAGGNEQCF. The chain carries TRBV5-1 and TRBJ2-7, with TRBD2 matching 12 bases. CDR3 length: 15 amino acids. Germline CDR1 is SGHRS and CDR2 is YFSETQ.

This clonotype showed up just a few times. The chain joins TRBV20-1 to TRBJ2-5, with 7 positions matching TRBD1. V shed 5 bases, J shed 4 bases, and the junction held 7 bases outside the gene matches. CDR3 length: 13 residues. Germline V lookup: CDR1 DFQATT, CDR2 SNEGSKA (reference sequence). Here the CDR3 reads CSAVPGQTETQYF. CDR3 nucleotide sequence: TGCAGTGCTGTCCCGGGACAGACAGAGACCCAGTACTTC.

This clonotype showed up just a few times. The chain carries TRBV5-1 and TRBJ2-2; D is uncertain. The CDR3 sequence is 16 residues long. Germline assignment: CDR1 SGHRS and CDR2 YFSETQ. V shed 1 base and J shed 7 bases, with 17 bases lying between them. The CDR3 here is CASSLSVAGFDGELFF. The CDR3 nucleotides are TGCGCCAGCAGCTTGTCGGTGGCAGGCTTTGACGGGGAGCTGTTTTTT. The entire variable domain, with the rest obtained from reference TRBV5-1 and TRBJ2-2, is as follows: KAGVTQTPRYLIKTRGQQVTLSCSPISGHRSVSWYQQTPGQGLQFLFEYFSETQRNKGNFPGRFSGRQFSNSRSEMNVSTLELGDSALYLCASSLSVAGFDGELFFGEGSRLTVL.

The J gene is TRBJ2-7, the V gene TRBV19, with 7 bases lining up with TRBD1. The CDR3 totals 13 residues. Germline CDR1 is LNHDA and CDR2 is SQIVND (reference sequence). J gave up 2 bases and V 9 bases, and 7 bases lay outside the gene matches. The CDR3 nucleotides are TGTGCCAGATCCGGGACAGCGGCCTACGAGCAGTACTTC. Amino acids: CARSGTAAYEQYF.

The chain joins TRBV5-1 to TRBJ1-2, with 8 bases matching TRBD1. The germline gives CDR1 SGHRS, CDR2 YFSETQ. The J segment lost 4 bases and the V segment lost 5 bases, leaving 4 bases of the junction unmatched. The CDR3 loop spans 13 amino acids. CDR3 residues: CASRLDRGYGYTF. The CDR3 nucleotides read TGCGCCAGCAGGCTAGACAGGGGCTATGGCTACACCTTC. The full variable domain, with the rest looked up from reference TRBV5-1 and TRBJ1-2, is KAGVTQTPRYLIKTRGQQVTLSCSPISGHRSVSWYQQTPGQGLQFLFEYFSETQRNKGNFPGRFSGRQFSNSRSEMNVSTLELGDSALYLCASRLDRGYGYTFGSGTRLTVV.

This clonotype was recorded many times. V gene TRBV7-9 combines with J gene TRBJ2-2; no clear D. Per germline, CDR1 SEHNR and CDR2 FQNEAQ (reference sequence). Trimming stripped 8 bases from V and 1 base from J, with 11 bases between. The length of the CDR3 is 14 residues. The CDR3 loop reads CASGSPGNTGELFF. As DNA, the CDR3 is TGTGCCAGCGGATCCCCAGGGAACACCGGGGAGCTGTTTTTT.

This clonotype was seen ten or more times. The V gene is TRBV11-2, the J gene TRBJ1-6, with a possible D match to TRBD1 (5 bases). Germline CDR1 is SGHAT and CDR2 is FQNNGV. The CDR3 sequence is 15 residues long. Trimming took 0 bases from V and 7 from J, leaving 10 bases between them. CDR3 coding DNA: TGTGCCAGCAGCTTAGAGTGGGGGGGGAATTCACCCCTCCACTTT. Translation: CASSLEWGGNSPLHF.

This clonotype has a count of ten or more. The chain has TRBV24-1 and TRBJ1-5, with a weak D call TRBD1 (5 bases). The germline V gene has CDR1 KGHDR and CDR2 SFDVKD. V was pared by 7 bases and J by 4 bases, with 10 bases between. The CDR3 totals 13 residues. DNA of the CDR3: TGTGCCACCAGAGGGACGGCTAATCAGCCCCAGCATTTT. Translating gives CATRGTANQPQHF.